Included here is one T cell receptor beta chain sequence, with context. Its binding antigen is unknown. Base qualities are not at hand, and no much larger clone is one base apart. These data come from a study of shared clonotypes between healthy human individuals (TCRdb year 2020). For the study in its entirety: Two women and a few men aged 18 to 49 years were included in the cohort. Each donor's leukapheresis produced roughly between roughly 0.94 and 9.5 billion PBMCs. To estimate repertoire size and how much clonotype sharing occurs between individuals, the study deeply sequenced the blood TCR repertoires of 4 to 6 healthy adults. Per donor, three plates each were used for CD4 naive and CD4 memory, two for CD8 naive, and one for CD8 memory. To increase sequencing depth and limit assay-specific biases, different laboratories used diverse techniques to prepare libraries and sequence TCR repertoires. General study outcomes and caveats: Higher generation probabilities were observed for clonotypes shared by all four sorted-subset donors than for non-shared clonotypes. About 5% of naive CD4, 3.5% of naive CD8, 2.3% of memory CD4, and 0.35% to 0.4% of memory CD8 clonotypes were shared across a handful of donors. Rarefaction of sorted-subset datasets indicated incomplete sequencing despite the large sequencing depth. Sampling was limited to blood, and TCR repertoires in tissue likely differ from TCR repertoires in blood. Naive subsets generally had larger estimated clonotype richness than memory subsets did. Because the study included only a small number of donors, the genetic and exposure-history diversity represented was limited. Based on pairwise subsampling, the degree of clonotype sharing among donors was expected to be affected by sequencing depth.

TCR CDR3 regions were amplified from genomic DNA by multiplex PCR using the deep immunoSEQ assay. Extracted genomic DNA from each cell subset was distributed evenly across all wells of several immunoSEQ 96-well plates, and each plate was treated as a replicate. Each replicate PCR for sorted subsets received around 200 ng genomic DNA, equal to some 32,000 T cell genomes. Purified libraries were quantified with a Qubit 3.0 fluorometer, sized on a Bioanalyzer 2100, and re-quantified with the KAPA Library Quantification kit. A separate single-read 150-cycle Illumina NextSeq 550 flow cell was used to sequence each immunoSEQ 96-well plate. On the authors' methods: The immunoSEQ output contained only junctional sequences without quality scores, so filtering could not match that applied to full-length reads. To assign V/J genes and CDR3, sequences were annotated using PyIR, a Python wrapper for IgBLAST v1.9, with IMGT germline references. Any read was removed if the V/J assignment was weak (E-value above 1e-6), the CDR3 was missing, or the read contained stop codons, out-of-frame junctions, or ambiguous translated residues. V3J clonotypes were defined by identical inferred V gene, J gene, and CDR3 amino acid sequence. Percentage overlap between repertoires was computed as shared unique clonotypes divided by the size of the smaller repertoire. RTK rarefaction, the Chao1 estimator, and Recon v2.1 estimates of unobserved clonotypes were used to assess repertoire richness. Generation probabilities for all TCRbeta clonotypes obtained by the gDNA method from several donors were computed using OLGA. Not all clones reach the TCRdb copy of this immuneACCESS table, which keeps in-frame sequences only. Checked studies attribute under half of the gap to unresolved V genes and leave the rest unexplained. Clone size and the V and J calls come from that table; the DNA yielded D and trimming. This sample lists a few million clones; 85% to 95% were detected once. The biggest ten clones account for 0.37% of the sample.

Donors were healthy HIV-negative adults with no recently reported acute infections or vaccinations. All donors were Caucasian adults living in Nashville, Tennessee, USA. CD4+ T cells were enriched through magnetic negative selection, after which naive cells were positively selected on CD45RA and the remaining negative fraction served as the memory subset. Blood was collected by leukapheresis, and PBMCs were isolated by Ficoll-Histopaque density gradient centrifugation and then cryopreserved in liquid nitrogen vapor phase. Purity and quantity of every magnetically sorted T cell population were checked by analytical flow cytometry. From each sorted fraction, genomic DNA was isolated and quantified by UV absorbance on a Nanodrop 2000c. For CDR1 and CDR2, the germline V gene lists SGHNT and YENEEA. Trimming takes 1 base from V and 6 bases from J, and the germline ends sit 11 bases apart. The CDR3 contains 14 residues, cysteine and phenylalanine counted. CDR3 DNA only is kept here, 42 bases in frame from base 1.

The chain was built from TRBV11-3 and TRBJ2-3; the D gene cannot be resolved beyond TRBD1 or TRBD2, each matching 6 bases. This clonotype was obtained from a man in his late teens or twenties in good health. Some clones in this sample may be carry-over from other donors' samples. The sample comprised naive CD4+ T cells from PBMCs. The sample's cell subset or site label, in plain terms: CD45RA+ positively selected. The nucleotide sequence reads as follows: TGTGCCAGCAGCTTAGGCGGGACAAAGGATACGCAGTATTTT. This codes for CASSLGGTKDTQYF.